This T cell receptor (beta chain) was captured in a study of blood T cell repertoires in COVID-19. Overall study: T cells, B-cell-depleted T cells, or PBMCs supplied cDNA or gDNA.

TCRdb's table, derived via immunoSEQ multiplex PCR, lists solely in-frame clones and lacks some. Among about 400,000 clones, about 87% were seen once, and the ten largest hold 3%. The germline gives CDR1 DFQATT, CDR2 SNEGSKA (reference sequence). CDR3 length: 13 residues. The V end was cut by 3 bases, the J end by 9 bases, with 12 bases between. The V call is TRBV20-1, the J call TRBJ1-6; D may be TRBD1 (5 bases). The sequenced material came from peripheral blood. This receptor was identified in a human donor in a cohort sampled during active COVID-19. CDR3 amino acids: CSASESGGSPLHF. CDR3 sequence (DNA): TGCAGTGCTAGTGAGTCCGGGGGTTCACCCCTCCACTTT.